What follows are 27 T cell receptor beta chains derived from one specimen sequenced in a study of T cells in Graves' hyperthyroidism and ophthalmopathy. Amplified regions were TCR beta CDR3 sequences from RNA transcripts. The study used the HTBI primer set for a first-round RT-PCR of the TCR CDR3. TCRdb passed the multiplex PCR reads through MiXCR, listing each CDR3 protein once. The sample has 600,000 to 800,000 distinct CDR3 sequences; 35% are singletons. The specimen sequenced was blood. The receptor set was obtained from a woman aged 35 to 49 with Graves' hyperthyroidism.

This clonotype was detected ten times or more. The rearrangement links TRBV20-1 to TRBJ2-7, with TRBD2 as a possible D gene (5 bases). Germline V gives CDR1 DFQATT, CDR2 SNEGSKA (reference sequence). Trimming pared 3 bases from V and 5 bases from J, leaving 14 bases between. The CDR3 totals 13 residues. The CDR3 region has the DNA TGCAGTGCTAGCCGGGGTACCTACCACGAGCAGTACTTC. Its translation: CSASRGTYHEQYF.

This clonotype was observed many times. Relative to the germline gene, one junction end is altered; a read error may explain this. The V gene is TRBV5-1, the J gene TRBJ2-5; the match to TRBD1 covers 8 bases. Per the germline V gene, CDR1 is SGHRS and CDR2 is YFSETQ. The CDR3 has 14 residues. CDR3 DNA: TGTGCCAGCAGCTTAGGACAGGGCCAAGAGACCCAGTACTTC. Translation: CASSLGQGQETQYF. Based on the CDR3 plus reference TRBV5-1 and TRBJ2-5, the full variable domain is KAGVTQTPRYLIKTRGQQVTLSCSPISGHRSVSWYQQTPGQGLQFLFEYFSETQRNKGNFPGRFSGRQFSNSRSEMNVSTLELGDSALYLCASSLGQGQETQYFGPGTRLLVL.

The chain employs TRBV4-3 and TRBJ1-2; D is perhaps TRBD1 (6 bases). The length of the CDR3 is 16 residues. V was clipped by 0 bases and J by 4 bases, with 15 bases between them. CDR1 and CDR2 (germline): LGHNA, YSLEER. The CDR3 protein is CASSQDGWGASYGYTF. DNA of the CDR3: TGCGCCAGCAGCCAAGATGGGTGGGGGGCGTCCTATGGCTACACCTTC.

This clonotype showed up many times. The V gene is TRBV20-1, the J gene TRBJ1-1, with D unresolved. V was clipped by 6 bases and J by 1 base, with 9 bases between them. This CDR3 has 12 amino acids. CDR1 is DFQATT and CDR2 is SNEGSKA in the germline V gene (reference sequence). The CDR3 DNA follows: TGCAGTGCCGATCCGAGGAACACTGAAGCTTTCTTT. Translation: CSADPRNTEAFF.

CDR3 sequence reads: CASSQPGGNYGYTF. CDR3 coding DNA: TGCGCCAGCAGCCAACCCGGGGGGAACTATGGCTACACCTTC. The chain carries TRBV4-1 and TRBJ1-2; D perhaps matches TRBD1 (5 bases). CDR3 length equals 14 residues. Germline assignment: CDR1 MGHRA and CDR2 YSYEKL. V was clipped by 2 bases and J by 2 bases, with 9 bases between them.

This clonotype was observed at least ten times. The rearrangement uses TRBV19 and TRBJ2-7; no clear D. The germline V gene encodes CDR1 LNHDA and CDR2 SQIVND (reference sequence). V was clipped by 8 bases and J by 1 base, with 12 bases between them. The length of the CDR3 is 13 residues. The CDR3 sequence: CASDRAASYEQYF. The CDR3 coding sequence is TGTGCCAGTGACCGGGCGGCGTCCTACGAGCAGTACTTC.

This clonotype has at least ten counts. The rearrangement uses TRBV10-2 and TRBJ1-5; D perhaps matches TRBD1 (6 bases). V lost 6 bases and J lost 3, with 12 bases in between. CDR1 and CDR2 from the germline V gene are WSHSY and SAAADI. The CDR3 has 14 residues. The CDR3 bases are TGCGCCAGCAGCGTGGACAGACTCAATCAGCCCCAGCATTTT. This sequence encodes CASSVDRLNQPQHF.

The J gene is TRBJ2-7, the V gene TRBV11-2; D is tentatively TRBD1 or TRBD2 (5 bases each). The V and J ends lost 8 bases and 0 bases respectively, with 17 bases between them. Germline-derived CDR1 and CDR2 are SGHAT and FQNNGV. This CDR3 region has 15 residues. The CDR3 spells CASGLTGTGSYEQYF. In nucleotides, the CDR3 is TGTGCCAGCGGCCTGACCGGGACGGGCTCCTACGAGCAGTACTTC.

With regard to this clonotype: A much larger clone is a single base away; this may be a read error. The DNA for the CDR3 is TGCAGTGCTAGTCGGGCAGGGGGAGGCCCCCAGCATTTT. Protein product: CSASRAGGGPQHF. The chain joins TRBV20-1 to TRBJ1-5, with 7 bases identical to TRBD1. V gave up 3 bases and J gave up 10 bases; unmatched junction bases: 9. The CDR3 contains 13 residues. Per germline, CDR1 DFQATT and CDR2 SNEGSKA (reference sequence).

The V gene is TRBV28, the J gene TRBJ2-2; D remains ambiguous. The V end lost 5 bases, the J end lost 4 bases, and 11 bases lay between the germline ends. This CDR3 spans 14 amino acids. The germline V gene encodes CDR1 MDHEN and CDR2 SYDVKM. As DNA, the CDR3 is TGTGCCAGCAGTCGCTTGAACCCCACCGGGGAGCTGTTTTTT. This translates into CASSRLNPTGELFF.

In its sample, this clonotype was seen a few times. The CDR3 protein is CASTYQREGEQFF. The CDR3 DNA sequence: TGTGCCAGCACCTACCAGCGGGAGGGTGAGCAGTTCTTC. This chain joins TRBV7-2 and TRBJ2-1; 10 bases align to TRBD2. Germline V lookup: CDR1 SGHTA, CDR2 FQGNSA. V dropped 7 bases and J dropped 9; count of bases not matched to a gene: 6. CDR3 length: 13 residues. Full variable domain (outside the CDR3, taken from reference TRBV7-2 and TRBJ2-1): GAGVSQSPSNKVTEKGKDVELRCDPISGHTALYWYRQSLGQGLEFLIYFQGNSAPDKSGLPSDRFSAERTGGSVSTLTIQRTQQEDSAVYLCASTYQREGEQFFGPGTRLTVL.

J is TRBJ1-2 and V is TRBV29-1; D remains unclear. Germline assignment: CDR1 SQVTM and CDR2 ANQGSEA. The V and J ends lost 6 bases and 4 bases respectively, with 12 bases between them. CDR3 length: 12 residues. Written as DNA, the CDR3 is TGCAGCGTCGACCGGGCCCTCTATGGCTACACCTTC. Its translation: CSVDRALYGYTF.

This clonotype was seen ten or more times. In DNA, the CDR3 is TGTGCCAGCAGGATTGACAGGGGGGTAGGGGAGCAGTACTTC. The encoded protein is CASRIDRGVGEQYF. The chain joins TRBV6-5 to TRBJ2-7; 9 bases agree with TRBD1. This CDR3 spans 14 amino acids. J lost 7 bases, V lost 6 bases, and 10 bases had no gene match. Germline CDR1 MNHEY, CDR2 SVGAGI.

The J gene is TRBJ2-5, the V gene TRBV5-1; D may be TRBD1 or TRBD2 (6 bases each). Deletions cut 5 bases from V and 11 bases from J, with 16 bases between. Germline V CDR1 and CDR2: SGHRS, YFSETQ. The CDR3 extends over 12 amino acids. CDR3 sequence: CASRPEGGAQYF. In nucleotides, the CDR3 is TGCGCCAGCAGACCGGAGGGGGGCGCACAGTACTTC.

The J gene is TRBJ2-3, the V gene TRBV29-1; 7 nucleotides agree with TRBD1. The germline CDR1 and CDR2 sequences are SQVTM and ANQGSEA. V was clipped by 6 bases and J by 5 bases; unmatched bases: 8. The CDR3 contains 13 residues. The CDR3 region has the DNA TGCAGCGTGCGGACCGGGACAGAAGATACGCAGTATTTT. Its translation is CSVRTGTEDTQYF.

This clonotype was observed a handful of times. This chain links TRBV19 with TRBJ2-7; 9 bases agree with TRBD2. In germline, CDR1 is LNHDA, CDR2 SQIVND (reference sequence). The CDR3 is 15 residues long. With 4 bases clipped from V and 1 base from J, the junction kept 5 bases outside the gene matches. This CDR3 is CASSSRTSDSYEQYF. The CDR3 nucleotides read TGTGCCAGTAGTAGCAGGACTAGCGATTCCTACGAGCAGTACTTC.

This chain links TRBV7-2 with TRBJ1-6; D not resolved. Germline CDR1 reads SGHTA; CDR2 reads FQGNSA. CDR3 length equals 15 residues. Trimming pared 3 bases from V and 6 bases from J, leaving 12 bases between. CDR3 sequence (DNA): TGTGCCAGCAGCTTGAGCCAACAGTTTAATTCACCCCTCCACTTT. Protein product: CASSLSQQFNSPLHF.

The chain is built from TRBV10-3 and TRBJ2-7, with 7 bases matching TRBD1. Germline CDR1 ENHRY, CDR2 SYGVKD. The CDR3 runs 15 residues. With V trimmed by 6 bases and J by 4 bases, 12 bases remained unmatched. Written as DNA, the CDR3 is TGTGCCATCAGAAAGACCGGGACAGCCGCGTACGAGCAGTACTTC. This codes for CAIRKTGTAAYEQYF.

This chain links TRBV6-5 with TRBJ1-1, with D perhaps TRBD1 (5 bases). The germline V gene has CDR1 MNHEY and CDR2 SVGAGI. This CDR3 is built from 12 residues. The ends were cut back, 5 bases at V and 9 bases at J, with 13 bases in the middle. In DNA form, the CDR3 reads TGTGCCAGCAGTAAGGACGGGGGTAAAGCTTTCTTT. Translation gives CASSKDGGKAFF.

This clonotype was recorded a few times. The chain is built from TRBV6-1 and TRBJ2-7; D ambiguous. Deletions cut 5 bases from V and 3 bases from J, with 11 bases between. This CDR3 has 13 residues. Germline V gene sequence: CDR1 MNHNS, CDR2 SASEGT. The CDR3 protein is CASSTTAVYEQYF. The CDR3 DNA follows: TGTGCCAGCAGTACTACAGCAGTCTACGAGCAGTACTTC.

This clonotype was observed once. This rearrangement joins TRBV7-9 to TRBJ1-1, with D tentatively TRBD1 (6 bases). V was trimmed by 5 bases and J by 1 base, leaving 11 bases between them. CDR3 length equals 14 residues. Germline-derived CDR1 and CDR2 are SEHNR and FQNEAQ (reference sequence). The DNA for the CDR3 is TGTGCCAGCAGCCAGGGGACATCGAACACTGAAGCTTTCTTT. Its protein is CASSQGTSNTEAFF. Looking up the rest from reference TRBV7-9 and TRBJ1-1 gives the full variable domain: DTGVSQNPRHKITKRGQNVTFRCDPISEHNRLYWYRQTLGQGPEFLTYFQNEAQLEKSRLLSDRFSAERPKGSFSTLEIQRTEQGDSAMYLCASSQGTSNTEAFFGQGTRLTVV.

This clonotype was counted many times. DNA of the CDR3: TGCAGTGCGGCGACAGGGTTGGTGTTCTACGAGCAGTACTTC. It is translated as CSAATGLVFYEQYF. This chain joins TRBV20-1 and TRBJ2-7; 7 bases align to TRBD1. The CDR3 is 14 residues long. CDR1 and CDR2 from the germline V gene are DFQATT and SNEGSKA (reference sequence). The J segment lost 3 bases and the V segment lost 6 bases, leaving 11 bases of the junction unmatched.

The V and J genes are TRBV7-9 and TRBJ2-5; perhaps TRBD2 as D (6 bases). The CDR3 sequence is 14 residues long. Per the germline V gene, CDR1 is SEHNR and CDR2 is FQNEAQ (reference sequence). Trimming cost V 10 bases and J 10 bases, with 25 bases left between them. The CDR3 spells CATRQGGQPGGQYF. The CDR3 nucleotides are TGTGCCACCAGGCAGGGCGGCCAGCCCGGGGGCCAGTACTTC.

Of note for this clonotype: At one boundary the junction diverges from the germline segment, which might be a read error. The CDR3 sequence is CASSQSPGTSEAAFF. For the CDR3, the DNA is TGTGCCAGCAGCCAATCTCCCGGGACCTCAGAGGCAGCTTTCTTT. The chain has TRBV4-1 and TRBJ1-1; tentatively, D is TRBD1 (5 bases). Per germline, CDR1 MGHRA and CDR2 YSYEKL. The CDR3 length is 15 residues.

This clonotype was detected ten times or more. The rearrangement joins TRBV29-1 to TRBJ2-7, with D tentatively TRBD1 (5 bases). V gave up 2 bases and J gave up 4 bases, with 12 bases separating them. Germline CDR1 and CDR2: SQVTM and ANQGSEA. The CDR3 spans 13 residues. Here the CDR3 reads CSVELGREYEQYF. In DNA, the CDR3 is TGCAGCGTTGAATTGGGCAGGGAATACGAGCAGTACTTC.

Points on this clonotype: A much larger clone differs by one base, so this may be a read error. This chain's CDR3 is CSASAILGTAEAFF. The DNA for the CDR3 is TGCAGTGCTAGTGCCATCCTAGGGACGGCTGAAGCTTTCTTT. The chain uses TRBV20-1 and TRBJ1-1, with a weak D call TRBD1 (5 bases). The V gene lost 3 bases and the J gene lost 6 bases, with 17 bases spanning the gap. This CDR3 contains 14 residues. Germline loops: CDR1 DFQATT, CDR2 SNEGSKA (reference sequence).

Remarks on this clonotype: One end of the junction is discordant with germline, which a read error may explain. This rearrangement joins TRBV7-2 to TRBJ2-5; no reliable D call. The germline CDR1 and CDR2 sequences are SGHTA and FQGNSA. The CDR3 is 15 amino acids. The CDR3 DNA follows: TGTGCCAACAGCTTCCTTTCCCGGGACCAAGAGACCCAGTACTTC. It specifies CANSFLSRDQETQYF.